This T cell receptor (beta chain) came from a study of cytomegalovirus exposure and HLA in healthy donors (dated by TCRdb to about 2017). The study in broad terms: An earlier analysis of about 530 of the donors reported about 280 Gb of sequence data and 95 million to 140 million unique TCR beta sequences obtained from roughly 170 million T cells. An early release that covered 500 to 800 HLA-typed donors contained about 300 gigabases of sequencing data and 80 million or so unique TCR sequences. The genetic ancestry cluster associated with self-reported Caucasian donors included over 80% of the roughly 400 genotyped donors. The study aimed to test whether signatures of past pathogen exposure could be identified by cataloging public T cell receptors. The T cell repertoires of roughly 660 subjects were profiled by immunosequencing and related to cytomegalovirus serostatus. A separate validation cohort of 100 to 150 different subjects was used in addition to the roughly 640-subject first cohort. To predict cytomegalovirus infection status, the study brought together high-throughput TCR immunosequencing, statistical association of individual TCRs with disease status, and machine learning. A later analysis re-examined previously published TCR beta repertoires from several hundred donors and added high-resolution HLA genotyping to investigate patterns of TCR occurrence. In the later analysis, no new phenotypic data were used to find candidate immune exposures; instead, reliance was placed on TCR beta sequences and their occurrence across donors. In an earlier analysis of 587 of the donors, high-throughput TCR beta sequencing was used to judge whether each TCR beta V gene segment behaved as functional or pseudogenic. Alongside the repertoire data, information on donor age, sex, ethnicity and CMV serostatus was compiled. Genome-wide SNP genotypes for about three fifths of the 666 donors were used in a later genetic analysis, which treated that subset as a discovery cohort. All discovery cohort repertoires had been generated on a single sequencing platform. HLA typing covered class I and class II loci at four-digit resolution. Typing coverage differed by locus: A, B, C, DRB1 and DQB1 were typed in about 620-630 donors, DQA1 in 522, DPA1 in 600 to 610, and DPB1 in 450 to 480. Because of strong linkage in the cohort, a few DR-DQ haplotypes were treated as single units for association and clustering. Among around 400 genotyped donors of the cohort, an average of approximately 240,000 unique TCR beta nucleotide sequences was sequenced per donor, of which about 20% were non-productive. Points the paper makes about the study in general: Some IMGT-functional V segments, including TRBV6-2 and TRBV6-3, could not be distinguished by the 87-base-pair reads and were therefore excluded. A later analysis found that HLA-associated TCR beta chains were more clonally expanded and had lower generation probabilities than equally common non-associated chains. Linkage disequilibrium might explain the correlated functional status among segregating V segments, but an unknown experimental factor could not be excluded. The presence/absence analyses assumed that sequencing depth was roughly uniform across donors, and that assumption may not be true. It was suggested by the authors that the approach could potentially be generalized to other disease states and immunological phenotypes. A later analysis found that TCR association rates varied across HLA loci, with DRB1 alleles showing the most associated TCRs and HLA-C alleles the fewest. At a false discovery rate of 0.05, a later analysis linked some 17,000 TCR beta sequences to specific HLA alleles. Only TCR beta chains were sequenced in this cohort, and the absence of alpha or paired-chain data limited detectable features. Immune exposure information for the cohort was limited to CMV serostatus. In the study, approximately 160 TCR beta chains were listed as associated with cytomegalovirus. A further reported finding was that TCR beta sequences accurately predicted the HLA-A and HLA-B alleles for most subjects in the first cohort. Three of the identified cytomegalovirus-associated TCR beta chains were confirmed in vitro to be specific for cytomegalovirus antigens. Cytomegalovirus status was reported to be diagnosed by the classifier with high specificity and sensitivity in both the original and validation cohorts. V-gene and J-gene trimming of TCR beta chains was associated with a missense DCLRE1C variant in a later genetic analysis, and the association was replicated in an independent cohort. Assigning TCR associations to individual alleles was difficult when HLA alleles, especially DR and DQ, strongly co-occurred. Because HLA typing was unavailable for some donors at each locus, only the typed subset was used in association tests. While some public TCRs were present in many individuals, most TCR sequences turned up only very rarely across donors. A group of highly shared sequence variants was considered likely to be a technical artifact of the sequencing pipeline. The earlier analysis of fewer than 750 of the donors excluded fewer than 20 rarely observed V segments, including chromosome 9 orphons, because counts were too low. Several of the top co-occurrence clusters appeared to be linked to parvovirus B19, influenza, CMV and Epstein-Barr virus, according to a later analysis. In a later analysis, most CMV-associated TCR beta chains were found to appear HLA-restricted, with HLA associations seemingly driven largely by CMV exposure. An earlier analysis of approximately 600 of the donors showed that most TCR beta V segments appeared in productive rearrangements either about 87% or about 30% of the time, which broadly matched IMGT annotations. A later genetic analysis reported fewer N-insertions in productive TCRs among donors in an Asian-associated ancestry cluster than the roughly 720-donor mean.

At the junction V is shortened by 4 bases and J by 5 bases; bases outside the gene matches: 5. The germline V gene (reference sequence) gives CDR1 as WNHNN and CDR2 as SYGVQD. From its cysteine to its phenylalanine, the CDR3 spans 13 amino acids. Of all the DNA, just the CDR3 is kept, 39 bases in frame from base 1. Receptor libraries were prepared by the immunoSEQ multiplex PCR assay. A mixture of 60 forward primers for TCR Vbeta segments and 13 reverse primers for TCR Jbeta segments was used in the multiplex PCR. The CDR3 region of rearranged TCR beta genes was amplified from genomic DNA with a multiplex PCR assay. The Illumina HiSeq System was used to sequence the amplified TCR beta libraries as 87-base-pair reads. In the original analysis: In a later analysis, about 80 million unique TCR beta chains were counted across the approximately 640 repertoires, and some 10 million of these chains were shared by at least two donors. To remove PCR and sequencing errors, raw reads were error-corrected and collapsed into unique sequences using a nearest-neighbor algorithm that merged closely related sequences. To assign V, D and J gene segments, CDR3 sequences were aligned to IMGT reference sequences. For a sequence to be retained, a match of at least six nucleotides to both a V gene segment and a J gene segment was required. Rearrangements were called productive when the CDR3 lacked stop codons and stayed in frame with V and J; all others were non-productive. CDR3 was defined according to IMGT convention as the region running from the second conserved V-encoded cysteine to the conserved J-encoded phenylalanine. The earlier analysis of about 590 of the donors excluded sequences that lacked an unambiguous match to a single V gene segment. In an earlier analysis of 587 of the donors, V segments were called functional above 56.7% productive rearrangements and were called segregating when the between-donor standard deviation exceeded 5%. A statistical classification framework was developed to diagnose cytomegalovirus status using the catalog of TCR beta chain sequences. In a later analysis, V and J genes were assigned by comparing TCR nucleotide sequences against IMGT/GENE-DB human TR gene sequences. Using the TCRdist pipeline, a later analysis assigned CDR3 sequences along with most-parsimonious VDJ recombination scenarios. A later analysis defined each TCR beta chain by its CDR3 amino acid sequence plus V-gene family, and excluded reads lacking a unique V-gene family. To address suspected cross-contamination and a sequencing artifact, a later analysis removed roughly 640 highly shared, low-generation-probability nucleotide sequences. In a later analysis, a clonal expansion index was calculated for each public chain from normalized within-repertoire ranks of inferred template counts. Generation probabilities in a later analysis came from a VDJ recombination model fitted to out-of-frame rearrangements, and those results were checked against IGoR. A later analysis scored TCR-TCR, TCR-HLA and TCR-CMV co-occurrence with hypergeometric tests, applying a repertoire-size bias correction to TCR pairs. In a later analysis, false discovery rates were estimated by permuting HLA or CMV assignments 20 times. In a later analysis, co-occurring TCRs were grouped using DBSCAN, and TCRdist sequence similarity was added for clustering within HLA-allele-positive subsets. For co-occurrence clustering, repertoires with fewer than 30,000 or more than 120,000 public chains were excluded, along with 4 to 6 repertoires with anomalous nucleotide sharing. As stored in TCRdb, this immuneACCESS dataset retains in-frame rearrangements with V and J assigned. A fraction of the clones does not appear; measured against another copy, unresolved V genes explain less than half of the discrepancy, and the remainder lacks a known reason. The D gene and trimming were derived from the DNA, and the V and J assignments and clone size from that table. The sample records 100,000 to 150,000 clones, around 77% of which are singletons. About 13% of the sample rests with the top ten.

This clone showed up just once. Its recognized antigen is unknown. Per-base quality was not reported, and no clone a single base away is much larger than it. In total, 500 to 700 healthy bone marrow donors made up the cohort. All cohort members were sampled while nominally healthy, although unrecorded immune exposures were likely present. The donor tested CMV seropositive, placing the donor among the roughly 270 seropositive members of the cohort. A peripheral blood sample was provided by each donor, and peripheral blood mononuclear cells were used for TCR beta sequencing. Genomic DNA extraction from the blood cell samples was performed with the Qiagen DNeasy Blood Extraction Kit.

Sequencing was done on a sample of PBMCs. The chain is encoded by TRBV10-1 joined to TRBJ2-7, with 7 bases aligning to TRBD2. The sequence came from a woman between 40 and 55 years old in good health and CMV-seropositive. The CDR3 region reads CASSATSTHEQYF. The DNA sequence is as follows: TGCGCCAGCAGTGCGACTAGCACCCACGAGCAGTACTTC.